Below are 27 T cell receptor beta chains sequenced from a single sample in a study of Graves' ophthalmopathy and Graves' hyperthyroidism. Amplification targeted the TCR beta CDR3 regions, with RNA transcripts as the source material. HTBI-primed RT-PCR formed the first round, and a multiplex PCR formed the second. Via MiXCR, TCRdb re-called the multiplex PCR reads, giving one row per CDR3 protein. The table includes more than 300,000 distinct CDR3 sequences, 15% detected once. Source material: peripheral blood. The source is a woman between 18 and 30 years old with stable Graves' hyperthyroidism.

In its sample, this clonotype was seen many times. The chain combines TRBV19 with TRBJ2-5; 10 positions match TRBD1. The CDR3 consists of 16 residues. Germline V CDR1 and CDR2: LNHDA, SQIVND (reference sequence). The J segment lost 3 bases and the V segment lost 5 bases, leaving 9 bases of the junction unmatched. The CDR3 nucleotides are TGTGCCAGTAGTCGTAAGGGGGGACAGGGGAAAGAGACCCAGTACTTC. Amino acids: CASSRKGGQGKETQYF.

This clonotype was observed many times. The J gene is TRBJ2-7, the V gene TRBV12-3 or TRBV12-4; no clear D gene. Trimming removed 5 bases from V and 2 bases from J, with 16 bases in between. The CDR3 has 15 residues. The CDR3 region is CASSPRPKTTYEQYF. CDR3 DNA: TGTGCCAGCAGTCCCCGACCGAAGACCACCTACGAGCAGTACTTC.

This clonotype occurred many times. V usage is TRBV11-2 and J usage is TRBJ2-6; D is undetermined. The CDR3 runs 16 residues. Trimming cost V 4 bases and J 0 bases, with 10 bases left between them. Germline CDR1 is SGHAT and CDR2 is FQNNGV. CDR3 sequence: CASSYFPDSGANVLTF. The CDR3 coding sequence is TGTGCCAGCAGCTACTTCCCCGACTCTGGGGCCAACGTCCTGACTTTC.

This clonotype was seen more than once but under ten times. The rearrangement links TRBV6-4 to TRBJ2-5; maybe TRBD2 (6 bases). The CDR3 sequence is 13 residues long. Trimming stripped 6 bases from V and 5 bases from J, with 13 bases between. From germline, CDR1 is MRHNA and CDR2 SNTAGT. This CDR3 is CASSDTSLETQYF. The CDR3 DNA sequence: TGTGCCAGCAGCGATACTAGCCTGGAGACCCAGTACTTC.

In its sample, this clonotype was seen many times. The chain recombines TRBV10-3 with TRBJ2-5; 15 positions agree with TRBD2. This CDR3 comprises 19 residues. The V gene's germline CDR1 is ENHRY and CDR2 SYGVKD. The V and J ends lost 5 bases and 0 bases, in that order; junction bases with no gene match: 10. The CDR3 is CAISSRAGTSGGNQETQYF. The CDR3 bases are TGTGCCATCAGTTCTCGGGCCGGGACTAGCGGGGGGAACCAAGAGACCCAGTACTTC.

This clonotype appeared many times. The CDR3 is CASSSRTGGGGNTIYF. DNA for the CDR3: TGTGCCAGCAGCTCGAGGACAGGGGGCGGTGGAAACACCATATATTTT. V usage is TRBV11-2 and J usage is TRBJ1-3; TRBD1 agrees at 11 bases. CDR3 length: 16 residues. V gave up 4 bases and J gave up 3 bases; unmatched junction bases: 5. Germline CDR1 is SGHAT and CDR2 is FQNNGV.

The V and J genes are TRBV7-9 and TRBJ2-2; 10 bases align to TRBD1. The CDR3 consists of 15 residues. V shed 5 bases, J shed 7 bases, and the junction held 7 bases outside the gene matches. Germline-derived CDR1 and CDR2 are SEHNR and FQNEAQ (reference sequence). CDR3 sequence: CASSNRDRGVGELFF. The CDR3 DNA follows: TGTGCCAGCAGCAACCGGGACAGGGGAGTCGGGGAGCTGTTTTTT.

At least ten counts were recorded for this clonotype. The V gene is TRBV6-5, the J gene TRBJ2-7; TRBD2 aligns across 11 bases. The CDR3 loop spans 14 amino acids. Trimming took 4 bases from V and 1 from J; bases not matched to a gene: 0. The germline V gene has CDR1 MNHEY and CDR2 SVGAGI. CDR3 sequence: CASSSSGGSYEQYF. The CDR3 nucleotides read TGTGCCAGCAGTTCTAGCGGGGGGTCCTACGAGCAGTACTTC.

This clonotype was recorded many times. V gene TRBV10-3 combines with J gene TRBJ2-5; perhaps TRBD2 as D (6 bases). Per germline, CDR1 ENHRY and CDR2 SYGVKD. The CDR3 loop spans 15 amino acids. V lost 4 bases and J 5 bases, leaving 17 bases between the germline ends. CDR3 bases: TGTGCCATCAGTGCCGTTACGGCACGGGGGGAGACCCAGTACTTC. Translated, it gives CAISAVTARGETQYF.

This clonotype occurred many times. This chain uses TRBV6-5 with TRBJ1-1, with D hard to call. The CDR3 has 13 residues. Germline V gene sequence: CDR1 MNHEY, CDR2 SVGAGI. V lost 0 bases to trimming and J lost 6 bases, with 8 bases between them. CDR3 coding DNA: TGTGCCAGCAGTTACTCGACGTCCTCTGAAGCTTTCTTT. As protein: CASSYSTSSEAFF.

This clonotype showed up many times. At one boundary the junction diverges from the germline segment, which might be a read error. The chain joins TRBV27 to TRBJ1-5; D gene ambiguous. Germline CDR1 and CDR2: MNHEY and SMNVEV (reference sequence). CDR3 size: 17 residues. The CDR3 loop is CASSISPQTDSNQPQHF. The CDR3 bases are TGTGCCAGCAGTATATCCCCACAAACGGATAGCAATCAGCCCCAGCATTTT.

The chain uses TRBV28 and TRBJ2-7; D possibly corresponds to TRBD1 (5 bases). The CDR3 loop spans 17 amino acids. The V gene lost 6 bases and the J gene lost 3 bases, with 24 bases spanning the gap. The germline V gene has CDR1 MDHEN and CDR2 SYDVKM. In DNA form, the CDR3 reads TGTGCCAGCAGCCAAGCAGCCTTACGAATTAGGGGCTACGAGCAGTACTTC. Amino acids: CASSQAALRIRGYEQYF.

This clonotype was recorded at least ten times. V usage is TRBV2 and J usage is TRBJ2-5; 11 positions agree with TRBD2. The CDR3 runs to 15 residues. V lost 7 bases to trimming and J lost 5 bases; unmatched junction nucleotides: 9. CDR1 and CDR2 (germline): SNHLY, FYNNEI. The CDR3 loop is CASKRLAGLRETQYF. The CDR3 DNA follows: TGTGCCAGCAAAAGACTAGCGGGGTTGCGGGAGACCCAGTACTTC.

This clonotype was found a few times. V usage is TRBV14 and J usage is TRBJ1-2; D gene ambiguous. Germline loops: CDR1 SGHDN, CDR2 FVKESK. Trimming stripped 4 bases from V and 4 bases from J, with 13 bases between. The CDR3 sequence is 14 residues long. The CDR3 coding sequence is TGTGCCAGCAGCCCCCAAAGGACTTTCTATGGCTACACCTTC. Its translation is CASSPQRTFYGYTF.

In this sample, this clonotype turned up many times. The V and J genes are TRBV6-2 or TRBV6-3 and TRBJ2-2; D call uncertain. Between the trimmed V and J ends, which lost 0 bases and 4 bases, there was a span of 6 bases. CDR3 length equals 14 residues. Germline CDR1 and CDR2: MNHEY and SVGEGT. The CDR3 DNA sequence: TGTGCCAGCAGTTACTCGACGGGCACCGGGGAGCTGTTTTTT. This gives the protein CASSYSTGTGELFF.

This clonotype occurred many times. CDR3 sequence: CASSPTRVRYGYTF. The CDR3 nucleotides read TGTGCCAGCAGTCCTACCAGGGTTCGGTATGGCTACACCTTC. V gene TRBV12-3 or TRBV12-4 combines with J gene TRBJ1-2; perhaps TRBD1 as D (5 bases). The CDR3 is made up of 14 amino acids. Trimming stripped 5 bases from V and 5 bases from J, with 15 bases between.

Many counts were recorded for this clonotype. The V gene is TRBV12-3 or TRBV12-4, the J gene TRBJ1-2; the D gene is possibly TRBD1 (5 bases). The CDR3 consists of 14 residues. The V and J ends lost 8 bases and 1 base respectively, with 14 bases between them. CDR3 sequence (DNA): TGTGCCAGCGCATTTACACAGGTTAACTATGGCTACACCTTC. Translating gives CASAFTQVNYGYTF.

This clonotype was counted many times. The chain employs TRBV7-8 and TRBJ1-3, with D perhaps matching TRBD1 (6 bases). Deletions cut 1 base from V and 1 base from J, with 14 bases between. CDR3 length equals 17 residues. The V gene's germline CDR1 is SGHVS and CDR2 FQNEAQ. The chain's CDR3 is CASSLGSDSLSGNTIYF. CDR3 coding DNA: TGTGCCAGCAGCTTAGGTTCGGACAGTTTGTCTGGAAACACCATATATTTT.

The chain employs TRBV18 and TRBJ2-5; D uncertain. V lost 4 bases and J lost 1, with 10 bases in between. Per germline, CDR1 KGHSH and CDR2 LQKENI. The CDR3 is made up of 14 amino acids. The CDR3 loop reads CASSLTQLQETQYF. The CDR3 region has the DNA TGTGCCAGCTCACTTACACAGCTCCAAGAGACCCAGTACTTC.

This clonotype was detected ten times or more. The J gene is TRBJ2-2, the V gene TRBV29-1, with D possibly TRBD2 on 6 matching bases. The V end was cut by 5 bases, the J end by 7 bases, with 11 bases between. The CDR3 sequence is 12 residues long. CDR1 and CDR2 from the germline V gene are SQVTM and ANQGSEA. The CDR3 spells CSVSGGNGELFF. CDR3 nucleotides: TGCAGCGTTTCCGGCGGGAACGGGGAGCTGTTTTTT.

The chain employs TRBV7-9 and TRBJ2-7, with a tentative D call TRBD1 (5 bases). The CDR3 is 12 amino acids. Germline V CDR1 and CDR2: SEHNR, FQNEAQ (reference sequence). Trimming shortened V by 4 bases and J by 9 bases, and 13 bases separated the two germline ends. The CDR3 nucleotides are TGTGCCAGCAGCTCTGACAGAGCGAGGCAGTACTTC. It yields the protein CASSSDRARQYF.

The gene calls are TRBV13 and TRBJ2-7, with 9 bases fitting TRBD2. The germline V gene encodes CDR1 PRHDT and CDR2 FYEKMQ (reference sequence). The CDR3 sequence is 15 residues long. V shed 4 bases, J shed 7 bases, and the junction held 11 bases outside the gene matches. CDR3 amino acids: CASSSRASGTGEQYF. The CDR3 DNA reads as TGTGCCAGCAGCTCTCGGGCTAGCGGGACGGGTGAGCAGTACTTC.

The rearrangement joins TRBV16 to TRBJ1-5, with 7 bases fitting TRBD1. V was clipped by 1 base and J by 1 base; unmatched bases: 4. The germline V gene encodes CDR1 KGHSY and CDR2 FQNENV. The length of the CDR3 is 16 residues. CDR3 in amino acids: CASSQLLGQSNQPQHF. DNA for the CDR3: TGTGCCAGCAGCCAATTGCTGGGACAGAGCAATCAGCCCCAGCATTTT.

J is TRBJ1-1 and V is TRBV5-1; no firm D call. Trimming took 0 bases from V and 0 from J, leaving 6 bases between them. Germline V CDR1 and CDR2: SGHRS, YFSETQ. The CDR3 loop spans 14 amino acids. DNA of the CDR3: TGCGCCAGCAGCTTGGGGTTAGTGAACACTGAAGCTTTCTTT. Translating it yields CASSLGLVNTEAFF.

This clonotype was picked up many times. J is TRBJ1-1 and V is TRBV12-3 or TRBV12-4; D remains unclear. The CDR3 is made up of 13 amino acids. V dropped 5 bases and J dropped 1 base, with 8 bases sitting between them. CDR3 DNA sequence: TGTGCCAGCAGTCCATTCAAGAACACTGAAGCTTTCTTT. Translating gives CASSPFKNTEAFF.

This clonotype has a count of ten or more. The V call is TRBV12-3 or TRBV12-4, the J call TRBJ2-2, with 11 bases identical to TRBD2. The J segment lost 8 bases and the V segment lost 2 bases, leaving 4 bases of the junction unmatched. CDR3 length: 15 amino acids. The CDR3 is CASSLLAGGAGELFF. As DNA, the CDR3 is TGTGCCAGCAGTTTACTAGCGGGGGGCGCGGGGGAGCTGTTTTTT.

This clonotype occurred many times. The V and J genes are TRBV12-3 or TRBV12-4 and TRBJ2-2, with D perhaps matching TRBD2 (7 bases). V lost 3 bases, J lost 6 bases, and 14 bases lay in between. This CDR3 comprises 15 residues. The CDR3 coding sequence is TGTGCCAGCAGTTTCCGGGGGGCTGGTGCCGGGGAGCTGTTTTTT. It codes for CASSFRGAGAGELFF.